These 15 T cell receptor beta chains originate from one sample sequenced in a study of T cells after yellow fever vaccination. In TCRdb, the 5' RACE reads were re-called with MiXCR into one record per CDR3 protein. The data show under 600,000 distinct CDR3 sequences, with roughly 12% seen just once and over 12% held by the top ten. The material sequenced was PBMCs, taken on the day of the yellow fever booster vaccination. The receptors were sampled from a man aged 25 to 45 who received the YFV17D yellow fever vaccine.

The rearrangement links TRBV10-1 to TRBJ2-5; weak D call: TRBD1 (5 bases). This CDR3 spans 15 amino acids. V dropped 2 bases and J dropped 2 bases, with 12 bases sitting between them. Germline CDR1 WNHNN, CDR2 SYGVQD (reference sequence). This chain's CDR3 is CASSERSRQQETQYF. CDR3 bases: TGCGCCAGCAGTGAGCGAAGTAGACAGCAAGAGACCCAGTACTTC.

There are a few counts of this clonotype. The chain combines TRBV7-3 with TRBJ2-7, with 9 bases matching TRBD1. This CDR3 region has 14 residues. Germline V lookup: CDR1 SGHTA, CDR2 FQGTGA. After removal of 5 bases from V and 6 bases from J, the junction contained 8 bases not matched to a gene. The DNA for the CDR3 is TGTGCCAGCAGCACCGGGACAGGGTCATTCGAGCAGTACTTC. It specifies CASSTGTGSFEQYF.

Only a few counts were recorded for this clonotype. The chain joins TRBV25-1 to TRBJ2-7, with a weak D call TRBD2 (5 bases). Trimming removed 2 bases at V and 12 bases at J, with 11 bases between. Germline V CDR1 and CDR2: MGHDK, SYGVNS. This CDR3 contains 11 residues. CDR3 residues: CASSEGTGLYF. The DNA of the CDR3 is TGTGCCAGCAGTGAAGGAACGGGGTTGTACTTC.

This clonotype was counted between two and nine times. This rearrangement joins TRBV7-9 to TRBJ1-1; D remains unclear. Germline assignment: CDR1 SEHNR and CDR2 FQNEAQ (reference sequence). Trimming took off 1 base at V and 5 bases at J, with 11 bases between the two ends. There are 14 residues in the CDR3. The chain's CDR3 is CASSLGAAFTEAFF. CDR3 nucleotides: TGTGCCAGCAGCTTAGGGGCGGCTTTTACTGAAGCTTTCTTT.

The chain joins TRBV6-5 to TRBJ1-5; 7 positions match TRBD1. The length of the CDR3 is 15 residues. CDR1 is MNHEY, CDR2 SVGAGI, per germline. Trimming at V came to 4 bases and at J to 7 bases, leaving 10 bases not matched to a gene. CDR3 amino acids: CASSSSTGLRQPQHF. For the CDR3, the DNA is TGTGCCAGCAGTTCCTCGACAGGGTTGAGGCAGCCCCAGCATTTT.

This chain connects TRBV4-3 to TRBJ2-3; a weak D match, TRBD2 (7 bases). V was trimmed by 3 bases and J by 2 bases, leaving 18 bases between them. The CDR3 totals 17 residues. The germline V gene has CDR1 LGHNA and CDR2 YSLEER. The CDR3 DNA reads TGCGCCAGCAGCCAGAGACCTTTAGGGGGGGCCACAGATACGCAGTATTTT. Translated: CASSQRPLGGATDTQYF.

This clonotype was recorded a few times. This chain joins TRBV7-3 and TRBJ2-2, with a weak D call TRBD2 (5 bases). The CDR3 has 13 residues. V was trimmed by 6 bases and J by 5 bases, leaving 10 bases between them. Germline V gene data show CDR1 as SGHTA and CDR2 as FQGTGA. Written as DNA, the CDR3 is TGTGCCAGCAGTACGGGAAGGACCGGGGAGCTGTTTTTT. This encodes CASSTGRTGELFF.

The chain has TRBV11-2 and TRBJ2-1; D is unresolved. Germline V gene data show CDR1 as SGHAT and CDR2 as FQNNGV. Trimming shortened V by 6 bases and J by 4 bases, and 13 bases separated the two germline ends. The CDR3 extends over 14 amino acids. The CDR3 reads CASRLGVGYNEQFF. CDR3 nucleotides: TGTGCCAGCAGGCTTGGAGTTGGGTACAATGAGCAGTTCTTC.

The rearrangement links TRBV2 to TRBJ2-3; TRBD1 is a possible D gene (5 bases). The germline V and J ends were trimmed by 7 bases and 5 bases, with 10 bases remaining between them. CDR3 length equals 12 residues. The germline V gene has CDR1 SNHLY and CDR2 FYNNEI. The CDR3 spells CASNGQGDTQYF. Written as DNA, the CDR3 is TGTGCCAGCAATGGGCAGGGAGATACGCAGTATTTT.

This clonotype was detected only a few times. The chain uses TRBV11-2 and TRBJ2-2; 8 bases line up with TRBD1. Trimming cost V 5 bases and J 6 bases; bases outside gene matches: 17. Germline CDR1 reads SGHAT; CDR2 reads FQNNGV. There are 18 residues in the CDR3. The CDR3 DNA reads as TGTGCCAGCAGCCAAGCCCCGCCCCGACAGGGGTTTGCCGGGGAGCTGTTTTTT. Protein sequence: CASSQAPPRQGFAGELFF.

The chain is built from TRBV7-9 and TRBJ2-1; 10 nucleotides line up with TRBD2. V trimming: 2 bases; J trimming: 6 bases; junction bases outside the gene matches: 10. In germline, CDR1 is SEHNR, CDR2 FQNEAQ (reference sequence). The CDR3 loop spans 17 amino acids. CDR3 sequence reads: CASSLRGGAGGPNEQFF. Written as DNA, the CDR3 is TGTGCCAGCAGCTTAAGGGGAGGAGCGGGAGGGCCCAATGAGCAGTTCTTC.

CDR3 coding DNA: TGTGCCTGGAGTAGTCGCATTGCCTATGGCTACACCTTC. Translated, it gives CAWSSRIAYGYTF. The chain combines TRBV30 with TRBJ1-2; D not resolved. The CDR3 has 13 residues. V gave up 2 bases and J gave up 4 bases, with 11 bases separating them. Germline assignment: CDR1 GTSNPN and CDR2 SVGIG (reference sequence). Together with reference TRBV30 and TRBJ1-2, the CDR3 gives the full variable domain: SQTIHQWPATLVQPVGSPLSLECTVEGTSNPNLYWYRQAAGRGLQLLFYSVGIGQISSEVPQNLSASRPQDRQFILSSKKLLLSDSGFYLCAWSSRIAYGYTFGSGTRLTVV.

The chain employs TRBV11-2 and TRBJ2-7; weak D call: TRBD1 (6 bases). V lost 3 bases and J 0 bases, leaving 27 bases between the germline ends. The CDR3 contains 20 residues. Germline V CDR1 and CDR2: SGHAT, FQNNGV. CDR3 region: CASSFPLDGQSTVSSYEQYF. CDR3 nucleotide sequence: TGTGCCAGCAGCTTTCCCCTTGACGGACAGTCCACGGTGAGCTCCTACGAGCAGTACTTC. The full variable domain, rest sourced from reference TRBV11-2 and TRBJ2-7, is EAGVAQSPRYKIIEKRQSVAFWCNPISGHATLYWYQQILGQGPKLLIQFQNNGVVDDSQLPKDRFSAERLKGVDSTLKIQPAKLEDSAVYLCASSFPLDGQSTVSSYEQYFGPGTRLTVT.

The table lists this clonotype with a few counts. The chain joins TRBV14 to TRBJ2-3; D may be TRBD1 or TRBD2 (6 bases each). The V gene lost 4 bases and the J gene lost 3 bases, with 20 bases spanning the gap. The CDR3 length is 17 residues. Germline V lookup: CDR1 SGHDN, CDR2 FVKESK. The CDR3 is CASSPGVRRAGTDTQYF. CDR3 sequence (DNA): TGTGCCAGCAGCCCAGGGGTCAGGAGGGCCGGAACAGATACGCAGTATTTT.

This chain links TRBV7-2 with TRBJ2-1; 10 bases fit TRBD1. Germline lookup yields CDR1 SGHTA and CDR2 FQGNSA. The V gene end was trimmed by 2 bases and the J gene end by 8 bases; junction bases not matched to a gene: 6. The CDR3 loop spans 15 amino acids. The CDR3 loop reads CASSLPGQGFDEQFF. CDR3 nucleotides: TGTGCCAGCAGCTTACCGGGACAGGGGTTTGATGAGCAGTTCTTC.